This is a list of T cell receptor beta chains from one sample in a study of blood T cell dynamics during melanoma immunotherapy. The protocol was immunoSEQ multiplex PCR, while the TCRdb copy is restricted to in-frame clones and leaves out a portion. Of about 19,000 clones listed, 70% to 90% were seen once; the top ten hold around 7.8%. The sample in question was blood, obtained from a patient treated with checkpoint blockade. Receptor source: a human donor with melanoma. CDR3s include the opening cysteine and the closing phenylalanine or tryptophan. A D gene is named only where the DNA matches it firmly. A row's size may be missing; if present it is once, few, many or a size class.

14	NA	NA	TRBJ2-2	TRBV18	TGTGCCAGCTCCCTCGAACCTGGCGGCGGGGAGCTGTTTTTT	CASSLEPGGGELFF
14	NA	TRBD1	TRBJ2-7	TRBV19	TGTGCCAGCGGGGACAGGGAAGGGGTCCACGAGCAGTACTTC	CASGDREGVHEQYF
17	NA	TRBD1	TRBJ2-5	TRBV30	TGTGCCTGGAGTGTACGGTTGGGACAGGCCTCCCAAGAGACCCAGTACTTC	CAWSVRLGQASQETQYF
17	NA	TRBD1	TRBJ2-7	TRBV29-1	TGCAGCGTTGAAGATCGTTGGTCTGGACAGGGGTCCTACGAGCAGTACTTC	CSVEDRWSGQGSYEQYF
15	medium-sized	TRBD1	TRBJ2-4	TRBV7-9	TGTGCCAGCAGCTTATCACGACAGGGCCCAAGTTTTGGGTACTTC	CASSLSRQGPSFGYF
16	once	NA	TRBJ2-1	TRBV4-3	TGCGCCAGCAGCCAAGACCCTCCCGGGGGTGGCAATGAGCAGTTCTTC	CASSQDPPGGGNEQFF
17	once	NA	TRBJ2-6	TRBV25-1	TGTGCCAGCAGTGAATCGGCAAGGTCCTCTGGGGCCAACGTCCTGACTTTC	CASSESARSSGANVLTF
13	NA	NA	TRBJ2-3	TRBV5-1	TGCGCCAGCAGCGCTGCGGGTACGGATACGCAGTATTTT	CASSAAGTDTQYF
15	NA	NA	TRBJ1-1	TRBV11-2	TGTGCCAGCAGCTGGCCGACGGTTTCGAACACTGAAGCTTTCTTT	CASSWPTVSNTEAFF
14	once	NA	TRBJ2-2	TRBV19	TGTGCCAGTAGTATAGAGAGACCCCCCGGGGAGCTGTTTTTT	CASSIERPPGELFF
15	NA	NA	TRBJ1-1	TRBV28	TGTGCCAGCAGTCATGGGGCCGGGGCCAACACTGAAGCTTTCTTT	CASSHGAGANTEAFF
15	NA	NA	TRBJ2-2	TRBV10-3	TGTGCCATCAGTGAGCCCAGGGATTACACCGGGGAGCTGTTTTTT	CAISEPRDYTGELFF
14	NA	NA	TRBJ2-2	TRBV29-1	TGCAGCGTTTCTACAGGGAGACGCGCCGGGGAGCTGTTTTTT	CSVSTGRRAGELFF
16	once	NA	TRBJ2-5	TRBV28	TGTGCCAGCAGTTTATCGGTGAGGGGGGGCCGGGAGACCCAGTACTTC	CASSLSVRGGRETQYF
12	NA	NA	TRBJ1-2	TRBV19	TGTGCCAGTAGTAATGGCCGGGAAGGCTACACCTTC	CASSNGREGYTF
16	NA	NA	TRBJ2-2	TRBV6-6	TGTGCCAGCAGCAATACCGGGGCGTCCAACACCGGGGAGCTGTTTTTT	CASSNTGASNTGELFF
16	NA	TRBD1	TRBJ2-7	TRBV28	TGTGCCAGCAGTTTACCCCGGACAGGGAGCTCCTACGAGCAGTACTTC	CASSLPRTGSSYEQYF
14	NA	TRBD2	TRBJ2-7	TRBV4-2	TGTGCCAGCAGCCAAACTAGCGGTACCTACGAGCAGTACTTC	CASSQTSGTYEQYF
14	NA	TRBD2	TRBJ2-7	TRBV5-1	TGCGCCAGCAGTCCCGGCGCGGGAGTTCGAGAGCAGTACTTC	CASSPGAGVREQYF
14	once	TRBD2	TRBJ2-5	TRBV25-1	TGTGCCAGCAGGACTAGCGGGAGTGGAGAGACCCAGTACTTC	CASRTSGSGETQYF
14	NA	TRBD2	TRBJ2-7	TRBV28	TGTGCCAGCAGTATCGGGCGGGAGACCTACGAGCAGTACTTC	CASSIGRETYEQYF
14	NA	TRBD1	TRBJ1-2	TRBV5-1	TGCGCCAGCAGCCCGGCCGACAGGGGCTATGGCTACACCTTC	CASSPADRGYGYTF
16	NA	NA	TRBJ1-2	TRBV7-2	TGTGCCAGCAGCTCCCCGGCAGGGGTGGGGTACTATGGCTACACCTTC	CASSSPAGVGYYGYTF
16	NA	TRBD1	TRBJ2-5	TRBV7-2	TGTGCCAGCAGCTTAGCGGGTTACAGGGGGGTAGAGACCCAGTACTTC	CASSLAGYRGVETQYF
11	NA	NA	TRBJ2-7	TRBV29-1	TGCAGCGCTGGGTCCGGGGACGAGCAGTACTTC	CSAGSGDEQYF
16	once	TRBD1	TRBJ2-5	TRBV18	TGTGCCAGCTCACCAAGGACCCGACAGGGCGAAGAGACCCAGTACTTC	CASSPRTRQGEETQYF
11	NA	NA	TRBJ1-1	TRBV7-9	TGTGCCAGCAGCTTAGCAGCCGAAGCTTTCTTT	CASSLAAEAFF
13	NA	TRBD1	TRBJ2-2	TRBV30	TGTGCCTGGTCGCCAGGGGGCAGCGGGGAGCTGTTTTTT	CAWSPGGSGELFF
15	once	NA	TRBJ2-2	TRBV28	TGTGCCAGCAGTTTAATTTCGGGAGTTGACGGGGAGCTGTTTTTT	CASSLISGVDGELFF
20	NA	TRBD1	TRBJ2-1	TRBV7-3	TGTGCCAGCAGCTTACGTGGTACTACAGGGGGCTATGGTCGCTACAATGAGCAGTTCTTC	CASSLRGTTGGYGRYNEQFF
18	NA	TRBD1	TRBJ1-5	TRBV11-3	TGTGCCAGCAGCTTAGATGTCCAGGGGGCCGAGGGGAATCAGCCCCAGCATTTT	CASSLDVQGAEGNQPQHF
13	once	NA	TRBJ2-2	TRBV29-1	TGCAGCGTTGAAATCTCGAACACCGGGGAGCTGTTTTTT	CSVEISNTGELFF
15	NA	NA	TRBJ1-4	TRBV7-9	TGTGCCAGCAGCCCTGATGGCTTGCCTAATGAAAAACTGTTTTTT	CASSPDGLPNEKLFF
11	once	NA	TRBJ2-3	TRBV11-2	TGTGCCAGCAGGGTCGGGGATACGCAGTATTTT	CASRVGDTQYF
15	NA	NA	TRBJ1-4	TRBV6-5	TGTGCCAGCAGTTACTCGGGTTTGGGCGAAGAAAAACTGTTTTTT	CASSYSGLGEEKLFF